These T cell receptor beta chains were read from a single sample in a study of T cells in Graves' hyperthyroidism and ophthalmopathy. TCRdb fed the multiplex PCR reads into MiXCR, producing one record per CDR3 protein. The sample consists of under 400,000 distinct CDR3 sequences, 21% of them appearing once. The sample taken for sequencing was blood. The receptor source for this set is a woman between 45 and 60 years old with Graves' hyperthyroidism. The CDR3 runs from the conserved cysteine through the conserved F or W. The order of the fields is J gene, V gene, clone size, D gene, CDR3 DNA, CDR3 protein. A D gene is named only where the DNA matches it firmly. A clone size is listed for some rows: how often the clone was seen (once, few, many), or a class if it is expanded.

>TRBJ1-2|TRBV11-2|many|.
TGTGCCAGCAGCTTAGAACGGGGGACGGGGGGCTACACCTTC
CASSLERGTGGYTF
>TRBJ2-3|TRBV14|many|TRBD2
TGTGCCAGCAGCCGAGAAGCGGGGGTTATCACAGATACGCAGTATTTT
CASSREAGVITDTQYF
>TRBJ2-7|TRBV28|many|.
TGTGCCAGCAGTTTACAGGGTTTAAGATACGAGCAGTACTTC
CASSLQGLRYEQYF
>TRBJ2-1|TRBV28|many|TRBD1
TGTGCCAGCTACTCCATAGAGGGGACAGTCTCCTACAATGAGCAGTTCTTC
CASYSIEGTVSYNEQFF
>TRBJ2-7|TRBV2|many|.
TGTGCCAGCAGTGCACAGGGAGTATTTTACGAGCAGTACTTC
CASSAQGVFYEQYF
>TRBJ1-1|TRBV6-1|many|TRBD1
TGTGCCAGCAGTACCCGGGACAGGGGTCCGATAAATGAAGCTTTCTTT
CASSTRDRGPINEAFF
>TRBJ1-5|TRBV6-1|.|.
TGTGCCAGCAGTGAAGCGGGGGGCCCTCGGCAGCCCCAGCATTTT
CASSEAGGPRQPQHF
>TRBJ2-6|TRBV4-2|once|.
TGTGCCAGCAGCCAAGGGGAGAGCAGGCCGAGCGCTGGGGCCAACGTCCTGACTTTC
CASSQGESRPSAGANVLTF
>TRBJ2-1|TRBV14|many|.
TGTGCCAGCAGCTCGGGACGGAGCTCCTACAATGAGCAGTTCTTC
CASSSGRSSYNEQFF
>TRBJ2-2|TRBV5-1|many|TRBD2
TGCGCCAGCAGCCCGGGACTAGCGGGAGAGGCCGGGGAGCTGTTTTTT
CASSPGLAGEAGELFF
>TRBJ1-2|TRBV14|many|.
TGTGCCAGCAGCCAACAGGGGATGGGGGGCTACACCTTC
CASSQQGMGGYTF
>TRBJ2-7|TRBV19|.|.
TGTGCCAGTAGTATACGGCCCGCCGGCCCCTACGAGCAGTACTTC
CASSIRPAGPYEQYF
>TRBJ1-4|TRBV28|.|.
TGTGCCAGCAGTCGAAACCGGGACGGCGGTGAAAAACTGTTTTTT
CASSRNRDGGEKLFF
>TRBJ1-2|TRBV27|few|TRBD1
TGTGCCAGCAGTCCAACCCTGGGACAGGGGGAAGGAGGCTACACCTTC
CASSPTLGQGEGGYTF
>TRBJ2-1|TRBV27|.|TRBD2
TGTGCCAGCAGACGCGGGACTAGCGGGAGGGGAGGAGAGCAGTTCTTC
CASRRGTSGRGGEQFF
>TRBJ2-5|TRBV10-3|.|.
TGTGCCATCAGCCAGCGGACTCAAGAGACCCAGTACTTC
CAISQRTQETQYF
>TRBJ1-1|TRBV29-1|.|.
TGCAGCTTTAAATCGGGAGGGAACACTGAAGCTTTCTTT
CSFKSGGNTEAFF
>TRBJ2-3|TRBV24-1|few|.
TGTGCCACCAGTGACCGGGGTGGGGGGGGGGCACCAGATACGCAGTATTTT
CATSDRGGGGAPDTQYF
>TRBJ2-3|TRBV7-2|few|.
TGTGCCAGCAGCTTAGCGTGGGGGAGGGATACGCAGTATTTT
CASSLAWGRDTQYF
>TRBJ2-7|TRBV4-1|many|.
TGCGCCAGCAGCCAATCTCAGGGTAGGGGAGCCGAGCAGTACTTC
CASSQSQGRGAEQYF
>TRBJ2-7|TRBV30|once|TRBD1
TGTGCCTTCTCGGGGACAGGGCCCTACGAGCAGTGCTTC
CAFSGTGPYEQCF
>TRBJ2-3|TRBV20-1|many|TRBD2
TGCAGTGCCGCCGGGTGGGACTACTCCACAGATACGCAGTATTTT
CSAAGWDYSTDTQYF
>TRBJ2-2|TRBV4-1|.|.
TGCGCCAGCAGCCAACCCGCCCGAGGGACCGGGGAGCTGTTTTTT
CASSQPARGTGELFF
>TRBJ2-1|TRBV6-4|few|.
TGTGCCAGCAGTGAACAGGGTTCACCCAATGAGCAGTTCTTC
CASSEQGSPNEQFF
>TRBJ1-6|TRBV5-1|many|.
TGCGCCAGCAGCTTGGAGGGACTTCCCCTCCACTTT
CASSLEGLPLHF
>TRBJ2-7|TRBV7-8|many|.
TGTGCCAGCAGCTTATCGGGCCCCATCCAGCAGTACTTC
CASSLSGPIQQYF
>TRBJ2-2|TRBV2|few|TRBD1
TGTGCCAGCCGATCCGGGACAGGGGAAAACACCGGGGAGCTGTTTTTT
CASRSGTGENTGELFF
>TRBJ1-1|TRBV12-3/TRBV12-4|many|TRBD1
TGTGCCAGCAGCGCTGCACTACTGGGACAGGGCGCTGAAGCTTTCTTT
CASSAALLGQGAEAFF
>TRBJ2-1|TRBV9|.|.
TGTGCCAGCAGCGTAGTTAGTTATGAGCAGTTCTTC
CASSVVSYEQFF
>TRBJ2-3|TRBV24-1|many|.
TGTGCCACCAGCAGGCGGGCAGATACGCAGTATTTT
CATSRRADTQYF
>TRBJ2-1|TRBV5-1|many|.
TGCGCCAGCAGCTTGGGAGGACAGTCCTACAATGAGCAGTTCTTC
CASSLGGQSYNEQFF
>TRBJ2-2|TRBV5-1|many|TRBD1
TGCGCCAGCGGGTCAGGGGGAGTCACCGGGGAGCTGTTTTTT
CASGSGGVTGELFF
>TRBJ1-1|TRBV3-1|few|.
TGTGCCAGCAGCCCGAAGGTCAGGTCCCATGGAGCTTTCTTT
CASSPKVRSHGAFF
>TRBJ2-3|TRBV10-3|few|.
TGTGCCATCTCTAGGGGCAGTATCACAGATACGCAGTATTTT
CAISRGSITDTQYF
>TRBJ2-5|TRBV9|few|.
TGTGCCAGCAGCGTAGCGGATAGGGTGGAGACCCAGTACTTC
CASSVADRVETQYF
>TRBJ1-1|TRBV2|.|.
TGTGCCAGCAGTGAAGACGGGGAAGACCCTAACACTGAAGCTTTCTTT
CASSEDGEDPNTEAFF
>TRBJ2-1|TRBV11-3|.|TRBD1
TGTGCCAGCAGCACGGGACAGATGGGTGAGCAGTTCTTC
CASSTGQMGEQFF
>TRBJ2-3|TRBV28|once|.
TGTGCCAGCAGAGCAGGCGGAGTTAGCACAGATACGCAGTATTTT
CASRAGGVSTDTQYF
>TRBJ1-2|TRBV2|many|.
TGTGCCAGCAGTGAGCCGACAGCAACTAACTATGGCTACACCTTC
CASSEPTATNYGYTF
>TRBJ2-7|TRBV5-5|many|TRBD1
TGTGCCAGCAGTACCACAGGGGGTCCGTACGAGCAGTACTTC
CASSTTGGPYEQYF
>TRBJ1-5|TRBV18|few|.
TGTGCCAGCTCACCACTAACGGGGGTACAGCCCCAGCATTTT
CASSPLTGVQPQHF
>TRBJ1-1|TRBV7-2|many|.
TGTGCCAGCAGCTTATGGGGCCCACCTCGAAAAGCTTTCTTT
CASSLWGPPRKAFF
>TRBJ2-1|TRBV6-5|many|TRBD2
TGTGCCAGCAGTTACTCGGGGGGGACCTACAATGAGCAGTTCTTC
CASSYSGGTYNEQFF
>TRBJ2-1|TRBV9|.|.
TGTGCCAGCAGCGTAAGCCCCTCCGGCGGTGAGCAGTTCTTC
CASSVSPSGGEQFF
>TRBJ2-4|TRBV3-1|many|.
TGTGCCAGCAGCCAATCCAAAAACATTCAGTACTTC
CASSQSKNIQYF
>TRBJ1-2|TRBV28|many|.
TGTGCCAGCAGTCCCCTGGGTGGCTACACCTTC
CASSPLGGYTF
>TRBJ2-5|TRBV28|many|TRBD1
TGTGCCAGCAGTTGGGCAGGGGGCCGGGAGACCCAGTACTTC
CASSWAGGRETQYF
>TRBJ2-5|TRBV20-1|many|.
TGCAGTGCCCTTACCGGGACGGCAGGGGAGACCCAGTACTTC
CSALTGTAGETQYF
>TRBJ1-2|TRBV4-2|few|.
TGTGCCAGCAGCCAAGATAAGGCAGGCGTTAACTATGGCTACACCTTC
CASSQDKAGVNYGYTF
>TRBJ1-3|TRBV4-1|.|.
TGCGCCAGCAGCCAAGGGAGGGACGGAAACACCATATATTTT
CASSQGRDGNTIYF
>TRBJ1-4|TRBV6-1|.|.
TGTGCCAGCATCACAAAGGGGGGGAGAAATGAAAAACTGTTTTTT
CASITKGGRNEKLFF
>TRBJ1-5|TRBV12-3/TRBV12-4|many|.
TGTGCCAGCAGTCGAGGACAGCAGCCCCAGCATTTT
CASSRGQQPQHF
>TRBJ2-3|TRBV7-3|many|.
TGTGCCAGCAGCAACGAGGGATCAGATACGCAGTATTTT
CASSNEGSDTQYF
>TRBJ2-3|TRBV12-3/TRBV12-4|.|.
TGTGCCAGCAGTTTCATGTCTCCAGCAGATACGCAGTATTTT
CASSFMSPADTQYF